This is a list of T cell receptor beta chains from one sample in a study of T-cell memory formation after mild COVID-19. Each CDR3 protein is one row after TCRdb ran MiXCR on the 5' RACE reads. The top ten clones hold 22% of a sample with 380,000 or so distinct CDR3 sequences, 14% of them seen once. Input material: PBMCs or a T cell subset sorted from them (not recorded which). The receptors shown here come from a man younger than 35 who had mild COVID-19 (a few samples of this study predate the infection). Cell type and time point are not known. Each CDR3 is given with its conserved first and last residue. The order of the fields is D gene, J gene, V gene, clone size, CDR3 length, CDR3 protein, CDR3 DNA. A D gene is named only where the DNA matches it firmly. Size values are once, few and many counts, or a class for expanded clones, and some rows have none.

.	TRBJ1-1	TRBV4-3	few	15	CASSQETVMNTEAFF	TGCGCCAGCAGCCAAGAGACTGTTATGAACACTGAAGCTTTCTTT
.	TRBJ1-5	TRBV20-1	.	12	CSATGGNQPQHF	TGCAGTGCTACAGGGGGCAATCAGCCCCAGCATTTT
.	TRBJ2-3	TRBV4-3	many	13	CASSQDDSGTQYF	TGCGCCAGCAGCCAAGACGACTCGGGTACGCAGTATTTT
.	TRBJ1-5	TRBV9	few	13	CASSAFGNQPQHF	TGTGCCAGCAGCGCGTTCGGCAATCAGCCCCAGCATTTT
.	TRBJ1-2	TRBV4-2	.	16	CASSPRGQTGDYGYTF	TGTGCCAGCAGCCCGAGGGGCCAGACTGGGGATTATGGCTACACCTTC
.	TRBJ2-5	TRBV10-3	few	12	CATGDLWETQYF	TGTGCCACCGGGGACCTGTGGGAGACCCAGTACTTC
TRBD1	TRBJ1-2	TRBV6-5	.	15	CASRSDRGDTYGYTF	TGTGCCAGCAGGTCCGACAGGGGGGACACCTATGGCTACACCTTC
.	TRBJ2-3	TRBV6-5	few	13	CASSTLVADTQYF	TGTGCCAGCAGTACCCTAGTCGCAGATACGCAGTATTTT
.	TRBJ1-2	TRBV6-5	few	12	CATGDRPYGYTF	TGTGCCACTGGAGACAGGCCTTATGGCTACACCTTC
.	TRBJ2-2	TRBV5-8	many	14	CASSLEVQDGELFF	TGTGCCAGCAGCTTGGAGGTCCAGGACGGGGAGCTGTTTTTT
.	TRBJ2-1	TRBV6-5	many	12	CASSYSGNEQFF	TGTGCCAGCAGTTACTCGGGGAATGAGCAGTTCTTC
TRBD1	TRBJ2-3	TRBV29-1	.	13	CGYPGQGTDTQYF	TGCGGGTACCCGGGACAGGGGACAGATACGCAGTATTTT
TRBD1	TRBJ1-5	TRBV3-1	few	16	CASSQGTGGMSQPQHF	TGTGCCAGCAGCCAAGGGACAGGGGGCATGAGTCAGCCCCAGCATTTT
.	TRBJ1-2	TRBV7-2	.	12	CASSAAGYGYTF	TGTGCCAGCAGCGCAGCGGGCTATGGCTACACCTTC
.	TRBJ1-1	TRBV20-1	.	13	CSARASTGTEAFF	TGCAGTGCTAGAGCGTCCACCGGCACTGAAGCTTTCTTT
.	TRBJ1-5	TRBV10-3	many	16	CAIGSPDRSRLEPQHF	TGTGCCATCGGAAGCCCGGACCGCTCAAGGTTGGAGCCCCAGCATTTT
.	TRBJ2-1	TRBV7-2	few	13	CASSSAGYNEQFF	TGTGCCAGCAGCTCAGCGGGCTACAATGAGCAGTTCTTC
.	TRBJ2-6	TRBV3-1	few	18	CASSQDQIRFSGANVLTF	TGTGCCAGCAGCCAAGACCAGATTAGATTCTCTGGGGCCAACGTCCTGACTTTC
.	TRBJ2-7	TRBV7-2	.	14	CASSLVTGTYEQYF	TGTGCCAGCAGCTTAGTCACTGGGACCTACGAGCAGTACTTC
.	TRBJ1-2	TRBV27	many	13	CASAPIGLNGYTF	TGTGCCAGCGCGCCCATCGGTCTAAATGGCTACACCTTC
.	TRBJ1-4	TRBV28	few	13	CASGRPQGEKLFF	TGTGCCAGCGGGAGACCCCAAGGGGAAAAACTGTTTTTT
.	TRBJ2-7	TRBV7-6	few	15	CASSLTANGDYEQYF	TGTGCCAGCAGCTTAACAGCGAATGGGGACTACGAGCAGTACTTC
.	TRBJ2-1	TRBV6-2/TRBV6-3	few	13	CASRRDRYNEQFF	TGTGCCAGCAGACGGGACCGATACAATGAGCAGTTCTTC
.	TRBJ2-1	TRBV2	few	14	CASSPIISHNEQFF	TGTGCCAGCAGTCCCATCATCTCCCACAATGAGCAGTTCTTC
.	TRBJ1-5	TRBV6-1	.	15	CASSEDRYSNQPQHF	TGTGCCAGCAGTGAAGACAGGTATAGCAATCAGCCCCAGCATTTT
TRBD1	TRBJ2-5	TRBV5-1	.	15	CASSFGQGAEETQYF	TGCGCCAGCAGTTTCGGACAGGGGGCGGAAGAGACCCAGTACTTC
.	TRBJ2-5	TRBV7-9	.	11	CASRELETQYF	TGTGCCAGCCGGGAGTTGGAGACCCAGTACTTC
.	TRBJ1-1	TRBV6-1	many	14	CASSDRGGDTEAFF	TGTGCCAGCAGTGACCGGGGGGGGGACACTGAAGCTTTCTTT
.	TRBJ1-5	TRBV7-6	few	15	CASSLGVDSNQPQHF	TGTGCCAGCAGCTTAGGAGTGGATAGCAATCAGCCCCAGCATTTT
.	TRBJ1-5	TRBV10-3	few	14	CAISGTAPNQPQHF	TGTGCCATCAGTGGCACAGCACCCAATCAGCCCCAGCATTTT
TRBD2	TRBJ2-5	TRBV30	.	14	CAWGAGGTQETQYF	TGTGCCTGGGGAGCGGGGGGGACACAAGAGACCCAGTACTTC
.	TRBJ2-5	TRBV11-2	.	15	CASSLDRLAQETQYF	TGTGCCAGCAGCTTAGATAGGCTAGCCCAAGAGACCCAGTACTTC
TRBD1	TRBJ1-5	TRBV12-3/TRBV12-4	.	14	CASSMTGRDQPQHF	TGTGCCAGCAGTATGACAGGGAGGGATCAGCCCCAGCATTTT
.	TRBJ2-5	TRBV20-1	.	14	CSAPEFGTQETQYF	TGCAGTGCTCCCGAGTTCGGAACTCAAGAGACCCAGTACTTC
.	TRBJ2-7	TRBV9	few	14	CASSPWGGNDEQYF	TGTGCCAGCAGCCCCTGGGGAGGTAACGACGAGCAGTACTTC
TRBD2	TRBJ2-1	TRBV12-3/TRBV12-4	.	15	CARNQTSLHYNEQFF	TGTGCCAGAAACCAGACTAGCCTACATTACAATGAGCAGTTCTTC
.	TRBJ2-5	TRBV25-1	few	15	CASSEYGMEKETQYF	TGTGCCAGCAGTGAATATGGAATGGAGAAAGAGACCCAGTACTTC
TRBD2	TRBJ2-5	TRBV12-3/TRBV12-4	.	15	CASSFWGGSQETQYF	TGTGCCAGCAGTTTTTGGGGGGGAAGCCAAGAGACCCAGTACTTC
TRBD1	TRBJ2-7	TRBV7-2	many	14	CASSARQGFSEQYF	TGTGCCAGCAGCGCCAGACAGGGATTCAGCGAGCAGTACTTC
.	TRBJ1-1	TRBV4-1	.	14	CASSQVAGNTEAFF	TGCGCCAGCAGCCAAGTTGCCGGTAACACTGAAGCTTTCTTT
.	TRBJ1-3	TRBV6-5	few	16	CASSYGGGSSGNTIYF	TGTGCCAGCAGTTACGGTGGCGGGAGCTCTGGAAACACCATATATTTT
.	TRBJ2-3	TRBV4-3	few	16	CASSPRRGPSTDTQYF	TGCGCCAGCAGCCCCCGACGGGGGCCGTCCACAGATACGCAGTATTTT
.	TRBJ1-6	TRBV7-2	.	15	CASSFSAGDNSPLHF	TGTGCCAGCAGCTTTTCGGCAGGGGATAATTCACCCCTCCACTTT
.	TRBJ2-2	TRBV5-5	few	16	CASRQKQGIDTGELFF	TGTGCCAGCAGACAAAAACAGGGTATCGACACCGGGGAGCTGTTTTTT
.	TRBJ2-5	TRBV7-9	.	15	CASSFSLAGAETQYF	TGTGCCAGCAGCTTCTCCTTGGCAGGAGCAGAGACCCAGTACTTC
.	TRBJ1-1	TRBV20-1	.	14	CSAMGGALNTEAFF	TGCAGTGCTATGGGGGGCGCCCTGAACACTGAAGCTTTCTTT
.	TRBJ2-5	TRBV15	many	15	CATSRDHSWGETQYF	TGTGCCACCAGCAGAGATCATTCCTGGGGAGAGACCCAGTACTTC